One and the same sample provided the 11 T cell receptor beta chains below, sequenced in a study of blood T cell repertoires in COVID-19. Clones were read by immunoSEQ multiplex PCR, and TCRdb kept only the in-frame ones, dropping some. The data contain 300,000 to 400,000 clones, approximately 88% of them singletons. The sample comprised peripheral blood. The receptors derive from a woman aged 25-40 years with COVID-19, enrolled during active disease.

The J gene is TRBJ1-5, the V gene TRBV27, with TRBD1 matching 10 bases. The CDR3 loop spans 18 amino acids. V lost 5 bases and J lost 4; bases outside the gene matches: 14. Germline V CDR1 and CDR2: MNHEY, SMNVEV (reference sequence). Here the CDR3 reads CASSPNSPDRGRNQPQHF. CDR3 in DNA: TGTGCCAGCAGTCCGAACAGTCCCGACAGGGGGCGAAATCAGCCCCAGCATTTT.

The rearrangement uses TRBV13 and TRBJ2-1; 10 bases fit TRBD2. V lost 3 bases and J lost 8; bases outside the gene matches: 7. Germline assignment: CDR1 PRHDT and CDR2 FYEKMQ (reference sequence). The CDR3 runs to 15 residues. The CDR3 nucleotides are TGTGCCAGCAGCTTTCGGAGCGGGGGGGCCGATGAGCAGTTCTTC. Amino acids: CASSFRSGGADEQFF.

This chain uses TRBV2 with TRBJ2-3, with TRBD2 identical over 9 bases. This CDR3 region has 13 residues. Germline V lookup: CDR1 SNHLY, CDR2 FYNNEI. J gave up 3 bases and V 7 bases, and 2 bases lay outside the gene matches. The CDR3 nucleotides read TGTGCCAGCAAGACTAGCGGTACAGATACGCAGTATTTT. It is translated as CASKTSGTDTQYF.

The chain couples TRBV3-1 (or the pseudogene TRBV3-2) to TRBJ1-2; possible D gene TRBD1, 5 bases. The CDR3 is 14 residues long. Trimming took off 4 bases at V and 6 bases at J, with 15 bases between the two ends. Germline V lookup: CDR1 LGHDT, CDR2 YNNKEL (reference sequence). The CDR3 here is CASSPTVLGHGYTF. The CDR3 DNA is TGTGCCAGCAGCCCGACAGTTTTGGGGCATGGCTACACCTTC.

CDR3 in DNA: TGTGCCAGCAGTTTATCTCCGGTTCTCTATGGCTACACCTTC. This gives the protein CASSLSPVLYGYTF. The J gene is TRBJ1-2, the V gene TRBV28; D gene unclear. Per the germline V gene, CDR1 is MDHEN and CDR2 is SYDVKM. Between the trimmed V and J ends, which lost 1 base and 4 bases, there was a span of 10 bases. The CDR3 is 14 residues long.

This chain connects TRBV7-8 to TRBJ1-4, with D possibly being TRBD1 (6 bases). This CDR3 region has 15 residues. Looked up from germline, CDR1 is SGHVS and CDR2 is FQNEAQ. V lost 5 bases and J lost 7, with 17 bases in between. CDR3 DNA: TGTGCCAGCAGCCGCCGGGGGGGGGCGGCTGAAAAACTGTTTTTT. Amino acids: CASSRRGGAAEKLFF.

The chain combines TRBV19 with TRBJ1-3, with D unclear. The germline gives CDR1 LNHDA, CDR2 SQIVND (reference sequence). V shed 5 bases and J shed 2 bases, with 10 bases lying between them. There are 14 residues in the CDR3. The CDR3 DNA reads TGTGCCAGTAGTCGATCGGAGGCTGGAAACACCATATATTTT. Protein: CASSRSEAGNTIYF.

The V call is TRBV7-9, the J call TRBJ2-5, with 7 bases fitting TRBD1. J was trimmed by 4 bases and V by 6 bases; bases with no gene match: 11. The CDR3 runs 15 residues. CDR1 and CDR2 (germline): SEHNR, FQNEAQ (reference sequence). The CDR3 is CASSLGTVHAETQYF. CDR3 sequence (DNA): TGTGCCAGCAGTCTCGGGACAGTCCATGCAGAGACCCAGTACTTC.

The chain links TRBV10-3 to TRBJ1-1; D is possibly TRBD1 (6 bases). The CDR3 totals 15 residues. The V and J ends lost 3 bases and 1 base respectively, with 12 bases between them. Germline assignment: CDR1 ENHRY and CDR2 SYGVKD. The CDR3 DNA reads TGTGCCATCAGTGACTCCGACAGGCAGAACACTGAAGCTTTCTTT. Protein: CAISDSDRQNTEAFF.

V is TRBV2 and J is TRBJ1-1; D possibly corresponds to TRBD1 (6 bases). The V end lost 8 bases, the J end lost 6 bases, and 22 bases lay between the germline ends. Germline V gene sequence: CDR1 SNHLY, CDR2 FYNNEI. CDR3 length: 15 amino acids. CDR3 amino acids: CASAPTGGGVAEAFF. As DNA, the CDR3 is TGTGCCAGCGCCCCCACGGGGGGCGGGGTGGCTGAAGCTTTCTTT.

The chain carries TRBV6-5 and TRBJ2-2, with 7 nucleotides matching TRBD2. The CDR3 has 14 residues. Germline loops: CDR1 MNHEY, CDR2 SVGAGI. V gave up 7 bases and J gave up 3 bases; unmatched junction bases: 5. The CDR3 protein is CASTWDYHTGELFF. Written as DNA, the CDR3 is TGTGCCAGCACCTGGGACTACCACACCGGGGAGCTGTTTTTT.